Only a few counts were recorded for the clone carrying this TCR beta chain. Preparing the TCRbeta library involved the use of unique molecular identifiers. TCRdb called the PCR reads again in MiXCR, with one record for every CDR3 protein. The sample has about 370,000 distinct CDR3 sequences; about a fifth are singletons. The sample originates from a study of T-cell reconstitution after alpha-beta-depleted transplantation in children. Germline assignment: CDR1 LGHNT and CDR2 FRNRAP. Trimming stripped 0 bases from V and 5 bases from J, with 15 bases between. This CDR3 has 16 amino acids. The receptor was derived from a human donor who donated a stem cell graft to a child with acute myeloid leukemia. The sample in question was PBMCs from the stem cell graft donor, obtained from the stem cell graft. The chain recombines TRBV12-5 with TRBJ2-3; D is perhaps TRBD1 (8 bases). Here the CDR3 reads CASGLVGTGLGDTQYF. The CDR3 nucleotides read TGTGCTAGTGGTTTGGTAGGGACAGGACTAGGAGATACGCAGTATTTT.